The sequence of this T cell receptor beta chain was determined in a study of T cell clonotyping in hematopoietic cell transplantation. Using immunoSEQ multiplex PCR, the repertoire was profiled, and TCRdb retains in-frame clones only, with some absent. The data hold 40,000 to 45,000 clones, with about 93% observed a single time. This CDR3 region has 16 residues. J was trimmed by 7 bases and V by 3 bases; bases with no gene match: 9. Germline-derived CDR1 and CDR2 are SEHNR and FQNEAQ (reference sequence). Points from the study as a whole: Few recipient clonotypes overlapped donors; over 95% were de novo at given depth. After transplant, recipient diversity fell while pathologically expanded clonotypes grew through day 180. Cells were unsorted, so CD4 and CD8 contributions were not separated. Higher Inverse Simpson Index values in graft donor and pretransplant recipient predicted broader posttransplant TCR diversity.

About this clone: The target antigen is unknown.

Material for sequencing was peripheral blood mononuclear cells. This receptor was identified in a woman aged 50 to 65 in good health. Some clones in this sample may be carry-over from other donors' samples. The chain joins TRBV7-9 to TRBJ2-2; 9 nucleotides match TRBD1. The CDR3 sequence: CASSFTGTGPIGELFF. Here the CDR3 DNA reads TGTGCCAGCAGCTTTACCGGGACAGGGCCGATCGGGGAGCTGTTTTTT. Based on the CDR3 plus reference TRBV7-9 and TRBJ2-2, the full variable domain is DTGVSQNPRHKITKRGQNVTFRCDPISEHNRLYWYRQTLGQGPEFLTYFQNEAQLEKSRLLSDRFSAERPKGSFSTLEIQRTEQGDSAMYLCASSFTGTGPIGELFFGEGSRLTVL.